This TCR beta chain was recorded in a study of early T cells in non-severe SARS-CoV-2 infection. J lost 9 bases, V lost 0 bases, and 9 bases had no gene match. The CDR3 is made up of 16 amino acids. Germline V lookup: CDR1 MNHEY, CDR2 SVGEGT. TCRdb re-called the 5' RACE reads with MiXCR, one entry per CDR3 protein. The repertoire holds 50,000 to 80,000 distinct CDR3 sequences, with approximately 8.8% as singletons. This TCR came from an adult who was a healthcare worker with PCR-confirmed SARS-CoV-2 infection or an uninfected control (not recorded which). The rearrangement links TRBV6-2 or TRBV6-3 to TRBJ2-1; 9 bases fit TRBD2. The specimen comprised whole blood, sampled at baseline. This CDR3 reads CASSYSLGTSFSEQFF. The CDR3 DNA follows: TGTGCCAGCAGTTACTCCCTCGGGACTAGCTTTAGTGAGCAGTTCTTC.